This T cell receptor beta chain was identified in a study of glioma-infiltrating T cells after dendritic cell vaccination. This CDR3 comprises 11 residues. The V end lost 5 bases, the J end lost 5 bases, and 7 bases lay between the germline ends. Per the germline V gene, CDR1 is SEHNR and CDR2 is FQNEAQ (reference sequence). Repertoires were generated with immunoSEQ multiplex PCR, while TCRdb's copy carries only in-frame clones and drops some. The table has about 99,000 clones, around 80% seen once; the top ten hold around 5.4%. Time point of the sample: after dendritic cell vaccination, including at tumor progression/relapse.

The clonotype was recovered from a human donor with glioblastoma. The rearrangement uses TRBV7-9 and TRBJ2-7, with D perhaps TRBD2 (5 bases). The sample consisted of blood, taken after dendritic cell vaccination. CDR3 in amino acids: CASSVGDEQYF. The CDR3 nucleotides are TGTGCCAGCAGCGTCGGGGACGAGCAGTACTTC. The full variable domain, rest sourced from reference TRBV7-9 and TRBJ2-7, is DTGVSQNPRHKITKRGQNVTFRCDPISEHNRLYWYRQTLGQGPEFLTYFQNEAQLEKSRLLSDRFSAERPKGSFSTLEIQRTEQGDSAMYLCASSVGDEQYFGPGTRLTVT.